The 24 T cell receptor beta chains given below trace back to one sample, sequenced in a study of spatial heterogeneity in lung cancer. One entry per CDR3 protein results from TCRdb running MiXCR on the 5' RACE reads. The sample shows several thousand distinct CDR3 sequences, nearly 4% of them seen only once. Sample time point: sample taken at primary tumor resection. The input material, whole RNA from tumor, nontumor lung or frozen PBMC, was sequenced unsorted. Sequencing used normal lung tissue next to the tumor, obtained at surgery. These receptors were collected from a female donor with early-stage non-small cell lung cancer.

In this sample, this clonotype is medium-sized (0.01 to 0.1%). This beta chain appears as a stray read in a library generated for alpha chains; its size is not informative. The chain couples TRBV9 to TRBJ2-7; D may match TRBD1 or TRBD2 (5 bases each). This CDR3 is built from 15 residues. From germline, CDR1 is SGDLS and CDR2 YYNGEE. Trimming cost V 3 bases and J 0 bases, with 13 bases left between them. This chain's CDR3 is CASSDGAGSSYEQYF. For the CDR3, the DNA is TGTGCCAGCAGCGACGGGGCAGGGAGCTCCTACGAGCAGTACTTC.

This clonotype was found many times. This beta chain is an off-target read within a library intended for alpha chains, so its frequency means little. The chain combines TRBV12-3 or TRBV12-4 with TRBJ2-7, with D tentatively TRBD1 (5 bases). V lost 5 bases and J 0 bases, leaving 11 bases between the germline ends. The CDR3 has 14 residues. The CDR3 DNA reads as TGTGCCAGCAGTGATTCAGGGTCCTCCTACGAGCAGTACTTC. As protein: CASSDSGSSYEQYF.

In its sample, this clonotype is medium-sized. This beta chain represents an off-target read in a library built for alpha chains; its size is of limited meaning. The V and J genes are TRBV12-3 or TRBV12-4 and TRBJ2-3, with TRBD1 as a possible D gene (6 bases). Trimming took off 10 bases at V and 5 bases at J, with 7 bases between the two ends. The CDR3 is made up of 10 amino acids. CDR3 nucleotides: TGTGCCACCAGGGGAGATACGCAGTATTTT. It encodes CATRGDTQYF.

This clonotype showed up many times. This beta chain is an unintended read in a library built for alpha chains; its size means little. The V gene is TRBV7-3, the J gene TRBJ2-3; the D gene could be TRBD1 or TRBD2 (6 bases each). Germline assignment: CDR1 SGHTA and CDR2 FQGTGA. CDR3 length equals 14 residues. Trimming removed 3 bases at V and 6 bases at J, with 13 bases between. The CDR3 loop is CASSFSGGGDTQYF. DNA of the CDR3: TGTGCCAGCAGCTTTTCCGGGGGCGGGGATACGCAGTATTTT.

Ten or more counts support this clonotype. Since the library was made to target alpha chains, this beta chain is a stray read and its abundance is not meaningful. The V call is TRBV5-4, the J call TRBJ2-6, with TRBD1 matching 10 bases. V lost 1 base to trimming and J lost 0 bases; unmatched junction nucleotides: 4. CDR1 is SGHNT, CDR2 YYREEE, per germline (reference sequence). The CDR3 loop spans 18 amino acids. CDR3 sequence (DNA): TGTGCCAGCAGCTTGTGGGGACAGGGGTTCTCTGGGGCCAACGTCCTGACTTTC. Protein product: CASSLWGQGFSGANVLTF.

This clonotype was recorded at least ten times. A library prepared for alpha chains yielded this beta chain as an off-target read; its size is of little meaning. The DNA of the CDR3 is TGTGCCATCAGCCGCAGGGAGCCCTATAATTCACCCCTCCACTTT. This codes for CAISRREPYNSPLHF. This sequence joins TRBV10-3 and TRBJ1-6; a weak D match, TRBD1 (5 bases). CDR3 length: 15 amino acids. V was clipped by 6 bases and J by 2 bases, with 11 bases between them. The germline V gene encodes CDR1 ENHRY and CDR2 SYGVKD.

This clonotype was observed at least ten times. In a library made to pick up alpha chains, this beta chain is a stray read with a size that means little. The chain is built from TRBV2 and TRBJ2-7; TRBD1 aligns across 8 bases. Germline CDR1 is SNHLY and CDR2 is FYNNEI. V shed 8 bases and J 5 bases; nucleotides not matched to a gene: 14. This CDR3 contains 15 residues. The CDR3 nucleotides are TGTGCCAGCGGGACCCCTGGACAGGGCTTGGACGAGCAGTACTTC. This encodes CASGTPGQGLDEQYF.

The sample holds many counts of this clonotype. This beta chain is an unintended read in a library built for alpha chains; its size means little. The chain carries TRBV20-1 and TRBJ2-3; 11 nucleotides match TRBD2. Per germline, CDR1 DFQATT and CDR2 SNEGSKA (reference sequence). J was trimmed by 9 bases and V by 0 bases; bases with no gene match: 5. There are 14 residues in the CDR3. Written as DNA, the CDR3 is TGCAGTGCTAGAGATAGCGGGGGGGCTGGGACGCAGTATTTT. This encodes CSARDSGGAGTQYF.

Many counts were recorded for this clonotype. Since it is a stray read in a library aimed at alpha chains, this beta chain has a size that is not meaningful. The CDR3 region is CSVDLGGRGEAFF. DNA of the CDR3: TGCAGCGTTGATCTCGGGGGGCGAGGAGAAGCTTTCTTT. The J gene is TRBJ1-1, the V gene TRBV29-1, with TRBD1 as a possible D gene (6 bases). V was shortened by 3 bases and J by 8 bases, with 16 bases between the two germline ends. The germline V gene has CDR1 SQVTM and CDR2 ANQGSEA. The CDR3 totals 13 residues.

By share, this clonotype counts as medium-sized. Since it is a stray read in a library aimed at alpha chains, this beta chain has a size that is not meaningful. Here the CDR3 reads CASSPVFASGNQPQHF. The CDR3 nucleotides are TGTGCCAGCAGCCCGGTTTTTGCATCGGGCAATCAGCCCCAGCATTTT. J is TRBJ1-5 and V is TRBV27, with unresolved D. Between the trimmed V and J ends, which lost 6 bases and 2 bases, there was a span of 17 bases. In germline, CDR1 is MNHEY, CDR2 SMNVEV (reference sequence). The CDR3 is 16 amino acids.

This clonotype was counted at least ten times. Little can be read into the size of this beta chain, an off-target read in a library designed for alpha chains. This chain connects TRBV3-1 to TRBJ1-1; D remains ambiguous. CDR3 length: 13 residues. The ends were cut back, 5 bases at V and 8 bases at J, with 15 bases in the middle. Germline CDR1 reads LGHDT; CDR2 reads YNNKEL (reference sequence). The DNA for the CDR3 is TGTGCCAGCAGCGCCGCGTCGGGTCGAGAAGCTTTCTTT. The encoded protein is CASSAASGREAFF.

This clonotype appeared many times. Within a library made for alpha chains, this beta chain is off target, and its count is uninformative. The chain's CDR3 is CASSYSTSGTSTDTQYF. The CDR3 nucleotides read TGTGCCAGCAGTTACTCGACTAGCGGAACTAGCACAGATACGCAGTATTTT. The chain couples TRBV6-2 or TRBV6-3 to TRBJ2-3, with 9 bases matching TRBD2. Trimming removed 0 bases from V and 0 bases from J; junction bases left unmatched: 4. Germline-derived CDR1 and CDR2 are MNHEY and SVGEGT. This CDR3 comprises 17 residues.

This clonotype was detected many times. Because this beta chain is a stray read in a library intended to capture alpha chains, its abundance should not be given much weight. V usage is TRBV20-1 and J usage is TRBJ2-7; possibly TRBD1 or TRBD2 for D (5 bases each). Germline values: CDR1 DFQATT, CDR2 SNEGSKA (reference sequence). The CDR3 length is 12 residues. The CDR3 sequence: CTAREGPYEQYF. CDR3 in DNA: TGCACCGCCCGAGAGGGACCCTACGAGCAGTACTTC.

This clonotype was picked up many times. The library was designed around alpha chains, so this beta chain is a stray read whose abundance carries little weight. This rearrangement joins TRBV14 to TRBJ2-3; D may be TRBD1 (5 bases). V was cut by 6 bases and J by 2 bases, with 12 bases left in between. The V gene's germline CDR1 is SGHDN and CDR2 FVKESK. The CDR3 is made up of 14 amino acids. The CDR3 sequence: CASSPRTSTDTQYF. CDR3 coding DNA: TGTGCCAGCAGTCCGAGGACATCCACAGATACGCAGTATTTT.

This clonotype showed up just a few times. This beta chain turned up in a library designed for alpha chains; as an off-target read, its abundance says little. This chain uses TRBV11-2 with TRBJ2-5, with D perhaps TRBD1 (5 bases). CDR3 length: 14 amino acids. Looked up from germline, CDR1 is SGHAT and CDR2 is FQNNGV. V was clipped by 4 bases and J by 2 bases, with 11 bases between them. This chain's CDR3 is CASSSQGSQETQYF. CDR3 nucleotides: TGTGCCAGCAGCTCCCAGGGTAGTCAAGAGACCCAGTACTTC.

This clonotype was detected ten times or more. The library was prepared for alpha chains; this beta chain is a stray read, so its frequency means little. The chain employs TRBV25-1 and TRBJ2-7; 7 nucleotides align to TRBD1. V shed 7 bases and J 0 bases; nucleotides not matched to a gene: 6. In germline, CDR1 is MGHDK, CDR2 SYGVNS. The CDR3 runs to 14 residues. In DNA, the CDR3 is TGTGCCAGCACACGGGACAGTCTCTCCTACGAGCAGTACTTC. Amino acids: CASTRDSLSYEQYF.

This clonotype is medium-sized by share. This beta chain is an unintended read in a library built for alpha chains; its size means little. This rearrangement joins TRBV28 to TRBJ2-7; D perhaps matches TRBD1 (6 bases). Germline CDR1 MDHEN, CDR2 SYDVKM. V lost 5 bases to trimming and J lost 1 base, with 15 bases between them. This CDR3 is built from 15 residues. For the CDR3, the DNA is TGTGCCAGCAGTCCCCTTAACAGGGATTCCTACGAGCAGTACTTC. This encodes CASSPLNRDSYEQYF.

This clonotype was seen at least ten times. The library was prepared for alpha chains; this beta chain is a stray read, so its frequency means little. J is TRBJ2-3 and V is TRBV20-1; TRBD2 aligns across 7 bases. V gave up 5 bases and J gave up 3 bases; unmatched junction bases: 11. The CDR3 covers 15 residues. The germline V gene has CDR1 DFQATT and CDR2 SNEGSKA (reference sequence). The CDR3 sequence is CSAPPGGGPTDTQYF. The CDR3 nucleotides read TGCAGTGCTCCTCCTGGGGGGGGTCCGACAGATACGCAGTATTTT.

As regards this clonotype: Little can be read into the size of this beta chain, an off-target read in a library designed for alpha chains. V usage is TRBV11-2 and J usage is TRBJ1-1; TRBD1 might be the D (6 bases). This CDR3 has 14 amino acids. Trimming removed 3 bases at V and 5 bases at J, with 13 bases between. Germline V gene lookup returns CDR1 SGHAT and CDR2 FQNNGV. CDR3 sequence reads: CASSFRGAQTEAFF. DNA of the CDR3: TGTGCCAGCAGCTTTCGGGGGGCGCAGACTGAAGCTTTCTTT.

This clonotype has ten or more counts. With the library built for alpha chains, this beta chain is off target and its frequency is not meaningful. CDR3 amino acids: CASSRREDEQFF. The CDR3 region has the DNA TGTGCCAGCAGCCGTAGGGAGGATGAGCAGTTCTTC. V is TRBV6-6 and J is TRBJ2-1, with D possibly being TRBD2 (6 bases). Germline-derived CDR1 and CDR2 are MNHNY and SVGAGI (reference sequence). This CDR3 comprises 12 residues. V lost 6 bases to trimming and J lost 8 bases, with 11 bases between them.

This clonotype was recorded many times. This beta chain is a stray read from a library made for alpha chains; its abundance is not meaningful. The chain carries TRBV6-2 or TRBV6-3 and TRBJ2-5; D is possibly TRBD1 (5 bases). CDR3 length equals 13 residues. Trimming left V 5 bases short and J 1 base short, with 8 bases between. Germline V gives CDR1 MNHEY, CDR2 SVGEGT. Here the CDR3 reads CASSDSFQETQYF. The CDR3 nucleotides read TGTGCCAGCAGTGACAGTTTCCAAGAGACCCAGTACTTC.

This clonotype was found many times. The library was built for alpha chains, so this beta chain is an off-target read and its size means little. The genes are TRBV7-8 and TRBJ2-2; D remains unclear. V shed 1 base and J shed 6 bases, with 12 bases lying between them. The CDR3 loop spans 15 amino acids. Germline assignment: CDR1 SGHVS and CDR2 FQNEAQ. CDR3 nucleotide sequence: TGTGCCAGCAGCTTAGTTGTAGGGCCCGCCGGGGAGCTGTTTTTT. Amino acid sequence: CASSLVVGPAGELFF. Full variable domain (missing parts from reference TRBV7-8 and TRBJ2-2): GAGVSQSPRYKVAKRGQDVALRCDPISGHVSLFWYQQALGQGPEFLTYFQNEAQLDKSGLPSDRFFAERPEGSVSTLKIQRTQQEDSAVYLCASSLVVGPAGELFFGEGSRLTVL.

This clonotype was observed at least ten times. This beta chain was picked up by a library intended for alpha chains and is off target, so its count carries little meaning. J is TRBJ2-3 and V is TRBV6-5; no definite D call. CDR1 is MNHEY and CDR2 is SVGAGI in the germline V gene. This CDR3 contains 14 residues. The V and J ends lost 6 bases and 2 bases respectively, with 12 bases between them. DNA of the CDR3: TGTGCCAGCAGGGCGAGTTTGCCCACAGATACGCAGTATTTT. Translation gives CASRASLPTDTQYF.

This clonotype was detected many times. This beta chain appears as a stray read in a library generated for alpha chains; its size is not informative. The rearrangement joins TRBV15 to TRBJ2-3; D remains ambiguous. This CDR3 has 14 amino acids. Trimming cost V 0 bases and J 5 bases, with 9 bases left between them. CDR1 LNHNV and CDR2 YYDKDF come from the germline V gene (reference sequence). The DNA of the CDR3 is TGTGCCACCAGCAGAGAAGGCGGAATAGATACGCAGTATTTT. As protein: CATSREGGIDTQYF.